The present T cell receptor beta chain was sequenced within a study of cytomegalovirus exposure and HLA in healthy donors. General study findings and limits: Data from an earlier analysis indicated that most TCR beta V segments were productive either about 90% or about 30% of the time. In vitro work confirmed that a few CMV-associated chains recognize CMV antigens. Overall, about 160 TCR beta chains were annotated as cytomegalovirus-associated.

Both 60 Vbeta primers and 13 Jbeta primers went into the PCR. TCRdb's copy holds only in-frame clones and misses some; the assay was immunoSEQ multiplex PCR. Here the sample spans approximately 100,000 clones, around 74% being singletons. Donors were ostensibly healthy at sampling, although undocumented immune exposures were probable. Details on this clone: What it recognizes is unknown.

The receptor comes from a male donor in good health and CMV-seropositive. Input material: PBMCs.

The CDR3 here is CATGEGGVGTEAFF. CDR3 sequence (DNA): TGTGCCACCGGGGAGGGCGGAGTAGGGACTGAAGCTTTCTTT. The chain has TRBV15 and TRBJ1-1; D remains ambiguous. The CDR3 contains 14 residues. Germline lookup yields CDR1 LNHNV and CDR2 YYDKDF (reference sequence). V lost 8 bases and J 5 bases, leaving 18 bases between the germline ends.